The 24 T cell receptor beta chains below all came from one sample that was sequenced in a study of blood T cell repertoires in COVID-19. Sequencing used immunoSEQ multiplex PCR; TCRdb keeps in-frame clones, though not all of them. Of roughly 60,000 clones in the sample, roughly 89% are singletons; the top ten hold approximately 5.5%. The sequencing input was peripheral blood. Receptors originate from a human donor in a cohort sampled during active COVID-19.

This chain connects TRBV5-1 to TRBJ1-1; D not resolved. This CDR3 region has 14 residues. The germline CDR1 and CDR2 sequences are SGHRS and YFSETQ. With 4 bases removed from V and 1 base from J, the gap between germline ends came to 11 bases. The CDR3 bases are TGCGCCAGCAGCCCCTGGGCAGCGAACACTGAAGCTTTCTTT. Protein sequence: CASSPWAANTEAFF.

V gene TRBV3-1 (or the pseudogene TRBV3-2) combines with J gene TRBJ2-7; 15 bases are a match to TRBD2. Trimming took 4 bases from V and 12 from J; bases not matched to a gene: 4. The CDR3 runs to 13 residues. The V gene's germline CDR1 is LGHDT and CDR2 YNNKEL (reference sequence). The CDR3 loop reads CASSLGLAGGLYF. In DNA form, the CDR3 reads TGTGCCAGCAGCCTTGGACTAGCGGGAGGGCTGTACTTC.

The J gene is TRBJ2-5, the V gene TRBV12-3 or TRBV12-4; the D is unclear. The CDR3 is 13 amino acids. V lost 0 bases, J lost 5 bases, and 7 bases lay in between. CDR3 in amino acids: CASSLAAYETQYF. In nucleotides, the CDR3 is TGTGCCAGCAGTTTAGCCGCGTACGAGACCCAGTACTTC.

The chain joins TRBV20-1 to TRBJ2-2; D call uncertain. The V and J ends lost 3 bases and 5 bases respectively, with 10 bases between them. CDR1 is DFQATT, CDR2 SNEGSKA, per germline (reference sequence). The CDR3 is made up of 13 amino acids. The CDR3 coding sequence is TGCAGTGCTAGTTCCCTAGTTACCGGGGAGCTGTTTTTT. It is translated as CSASSLVTGELFF.

This sequence joins TRBV11-2 and TRBJ2-3; 11 nucleotides match TRBD2. Germline assignment: CDR1 SGHAT and CDR2 FQNNGV. The CDR3 length is 17 residues. J was trimmed by 1 base and V by 7 bases; bases with no gene match: 10. As DNA, the CDR3 is TGTGCCAGCATACCTTTTAGCGGGAGGGCCGGCACAGATACGCAGTATTTT. This encodes CASIPFSGRAGTDTQYF. Full variable domain (rest looked up from reference TRBV11-2 and TRBJ2-3): EAGVAQSPRYKIIEKRQSVAFWCNPISGHATLYWYQQILGQGPKLLIQFQNNGVVDDSQLPKDRFSAERLKGVDSTLKIQPAKLEDSAVYLCASIPFSGRAGTDTQYFGPGTRLTVL.

The chain has TRBV6-2 or TRBV6-3 and TRBJ1-1; no firm D call. The V gene's germline CDR1 is MNHEY and CDR2 SVGEGT. V was pared by 2 bases and J by 0 bases, with 13 bases between. CDR3 length: 16 amino acids. The CDR3 region is CASSYAGRPVNTEAFF. Here the CDR3 DNA reads TGTGCCAGCAGTTACGCTGGCCGCCCCGTGAACACTGAAGCTTTCTTT.

This chain joins TRBV2 and TRBJ2-2, with D hard to call. V was clipped by 4 bases and J by 5 bases, with 5 bases between them. CDR1 is SNHLY, CDR2 FYNNEI, per germline. The CDR3 has 12 amino acids. The CDR3 reads CASSGGTGELFF. DNA for the CDR3: TGTGCCAGCAGTGGAGGAACCGGGGAGCTGTTTTTT.

V is TRBV19 and J is TRBJ1-5; perhaps TRBD1 as D (5 bases). V gave up 3 bases and J gave up 4 bases, with 10 bases separating them. CDR3 size: 14 residues. Germline CDR1 is LNHDA and CDR2 is SQIVND (reference sequence). Here the CDR3 reads CASSIFDSNQPQHF. The CDR3 nucleotides read TGTGCCAGTAGTATCTTTGACAGTAATCAGCCCCAGCATTTT.

The chain combines TRBV21-1 with TRBJ2-7; the table's TRBD1 call for D was not verified on the DNA. TRBV21-1 corresponds to a pseudogene. This CDR3 spans 16 amino acids. The CDR3 DNA reads as TGTGCCAGCAGCACCCTAGACAGGGAACCACCCTACGAGCAGTACTTC. Its protein product is CASSTLDREPPYEQYF.

The rearrangement joins TRBV3-1 (or the pseudogene TRBV3-2) to TRBJ1-1; D is perhaps TRBD1 (6 bases). The V and J ends lost 4 bases and 4 bases respectively, with 22 bases between them. Germline CDR1 LGHDT, CDR2 YNNKEL (reference sequence). This CDR3 spans 17 amino acids. CDR3 region: CASSPGQGPSLGTEAFF. Written as DNA, the CDR3 is TGTGCCAGCAGCCCCGGCCAGGGGCCAAGTTTGGGCACTGAAGCTTTCTTT.

CDR3 in amino acids: CATSRSTGAELFF. CDR3 sequence (DNA): TGTGCCACCAGCAGATCGACAGGAGCGGAGCTGTTTTTT. This rearrangement joins TRBV15 to TRBJ2-2, with D perhaps matching TRBD1 (6 bases). V shed 2 bases and J shed 10 bases, with 11 bases lying between them. The CDR3 covers 13 residues. Germline loops: CDR1 LNHNV, CDR2 YYDKDF (reference sequence).

The chain couples TRBV11-2 to TRBJ2-5; D possibly corresponds to TRBD2 (6 bases). Trimming removed 4 bases at V and 0 bases at J, with 6 bases between. The CDR3 is 13 amino acids. Per the germline V gene, CDR1 is SGHAT and CDR2 is FQNNGV. CDR3: CASSWDYQETQYF. CDR3 DNA sequence: TGTGCCAGCAGCTGGGACTACCAAGAGACCCAGTACTTC.

The V and J genes are TRBV5-1 and TRBJ1-1; D is unresolved. V was cut by 2 bases and J by 0 bases, with 5 bases left in between. Germline CDR1 is SGHRS and CDR2 is YFSETQ. This CDR3 has 13 residues. CDR3 nucleotide sequence: TGCGCCAGCAGCTTAATAGTGAACACTGAAGCTTTCTTT. It specifies CASSLIVNTEAFF.

This chain links TRBV27 with TRBJ2-3; 8 bases align to TRBD1. This CDR3 is built from 14 residues. CDR1 MNHEY and CDR2 SMNVEV come from the germline V gene (reference sequence). J lost 1 base, V lost 6 bases, and 3 bases had no gene match. The CDR3 region is CASSPGQGTDTQYF. In nucleotides, the CDR3 is TGTGCCAGCAGCCCGGGACAGGGCACAGATACGCAGTATTTT.

The chain joins TRBV7-2 to TRBJ1-5, with TRBD1 matching over 9 bases. Germline trimming cut 5 bases from V and 7 bases from J; bases unmatched to any gene: 6. Germline V gene data show CDR1 as SGHTA and CDR2 as FQGNSA. The CDR3 contains 14 residues. CDR3 bases: TGTGCCAGCAGCACCTACAGGGGGCAACAGCCCCAGCATTTT. As protein: CASSTYRGQQPQHF.

This rearrangement joins TRBV27 to TRBJ2-3; 13 bases agree with TRBD2. Trimming took 4 bases from V and 8 from J; bases not matched to a gene: 3. Germline V gives CDR1 MNHEY, CDR2 SMNVEV (reference sequence). The CDR3 loop spans 14 amino acids. In nucleotides, the CDR3 is TGTGCCAGCAGTTCCGGGACTAGCGGGGTTACGCAGTATTTT. Translating it yields CASSSGTSGVTQYF.

Here the CDR3 DNA reads TGTGCCAGCAGCGCCGCTAGCGGGAGGAGCTACAATGAGCAGTTCTTC. It codes for CASSAASGRSYNEQFF. This chain links TRBV5-4 with TRBJ2-1; 11 positions match TRBD2. The CDR3 length is 16 residues. The trim removed 4 bases at V and 3 bases at J, leaving 6 bases unmatched. Germline assignment: CDR1 SGHNT and CDR2 YYREEE (reference sequence).

The chain is built from TRBV2 and TRBJ1-1, with 8 bases aligning to TRBD1. In germline, CDR1 is SNHLY, CDR2 FYNNEI. Losses at the gene ends were 7 bases for V and 8 bases for J; bases not matched to a gene: 15. The CDR3 length is 15 residues. The chain's CDR3 is CASNQNQQGGYEAFF. CDR3 in DNA: TGTGCCAGCAACCAGAACCAACAGGGGGGCTACGAAGCTTTCTTT. Complete variable domain (other parts from reference TRBV2 and TRBJ1-1): EPEVTQTPSHQVTQMGQEVILRCVPISNHLYFYWYRQILGQKVEFLVSFYNNEISEKSEIFDDQFSVERPDGSNFTLKIRSTKLEDSAMYFCASNQNQQGGYEAFFGQGTRLTVV.

The V call is TRBV29-1, the J call TRBJ2-6, with D maybe TRBD1 (6 bases). Trimming pared 8 bases from V and 1 base from J, leaving 12 bases between. This CDR3 has 14 amino acids. Germline assignment: CDR1 SQVTM and CDR2 ANQGSEA. CDR3 in DNA: TGCAGCACCATCGACAGGTCTGGGGCCAACGTCCTGACTTTC. Its protein product is CSTIDRSGANVLTF.

The chain joins TRBV7-9 to TRBJ2-7; 7 bases are shared with TRBD2. The CDR3 contains 14 residues. Germline CDR1 SEHNR, CDR2 FQNEAQ (reference sequence). V was clipped by 5 bases and J by 0 bases; unmatched bases: 4. Here the CDR3 DNA reads TGTGCCAGCAGCCGATCGGGGGGCTCCTACGAGCAGTACTTC. This encodes CASSRSGGSYEQYF.

The gene calls are TRBV3-1 (or the pseudogene TRBV3-2) and TRBJ2-5; D is perhaps TRBD2 (5 bases). V gave up 10 bases and J gave up 0 bases, with 9 bases separating them. The germline CDR1 and CDR2 sequences are LGHDT and YNNKEL (reference sequence). The CDR3 length is 12 residues. The CDR3 sequence is CATRDYQETQYF. The CDR3 DNA sequence: TGTGCCACCCGGGATTACCAAGAGACCCAGTACTTC.

The chain uses TRBV6-6 and TRBJ2-2, with 7 bases that match TRBD1. With V trimmed by 6 bases and J by 6 bases, 7 bases remained unmatched. Per the germline V gene, CDR1 is MNHNY and CDR2 is SVGAGI (reference sequence). The CDR3 loop spans 14 amino acids. CDR3 DNA sequence: TGTGCCAGCAGGAAGGGGGCGTACCCCGGGGAGCTGTTTTTT. Translating it yields CASRKGAYPGELFF.

The chain combines TRBV9 with TRBJ2-7, with TRBD1 matching over 8 bases. CDR1 is SGDLS, CDR2 YYNGEE, per germline. The V segment lost 6 bases and the J segment 3 bases; nucleotides outside the gene matches: 8. The CDR3 is 14 residues long. CDR3 in amino acids: CASNKGQGNYEQYF. DNA of the CDR3: TGTGCCAGCAACAAAGGACAGGGAAACTACGAGCAGTACTTC.

The V call is TRBV19, the J call TRBJ2-7; D not resolved. From germline, CDR1 is LNHDA and CDR2 SQIVND (reference sequence). V lost 6 bases and J lost 0, with 9 bases in between. The CDR3 covers 13 residues. The CDR3 bases are TGTGCCAGTAGGTCCGTCAGCTCCTACGAGCAGTACTTC. Protein sequence: CASRSVSSYEQYF.